These T cell receptor beta chains were read from a single sample in a study of blood T cell repertoires in COVID-19. The data were produced by immunoSEQ multiplex PCR, yet TCRdb's version contains in-frame clones alone and is incomplete. Here the sample spans about 310,000 clones, 70% to 90% being singletons. Sequencing input: PBMCs or T cells enriched from blood (not recorded which). The receptor set was obtained from a woman aged 40-49 years who had recovered from COVID-19. Each CDR3 is given with its conserved first and last residue. The order of the fields is D gene, clone size, V gene, J gene, CDR3 DNA, CDR3 protein. The D gene is left open where the match is weak. Only some rows state a clone size, as once, few, many or a class for expanded clones.

D: TRBD1; size: .; V: TRBV10-3; J: TRBJ1-2; DNA: TGTGCCATCAGTGATTCACAGGGGGAGCGCTATGGCTACACCTTC; CDR3: CAISDSQGERYGYTF
D: TRBD1; size: few; V: TRBV18; J: TRBJ2-7; DNA: TGTGCCAGCTCCCCACAGGGGAAGAGCTCCTACGAGCAGTACTTC; CDR3: CASSPQGKSSYEQYF
D: TRBD1; size: few; V: TRBV6-2/TRBV6-3; J: TRBJ2-2; DNA: TGTGCCAGCAGCGACAGGGCCCGGCCCACCGGGGAGCTGTTTTTT; CDR3: CASSDRARPTGELFF
D: .; size: .; V: TRBV11-2; J: TRBJ1-2; DNA: TGTGCCAGCAGCTTAGAAACGGGAGGTAACTATGGCTACACCTTC; CDR3: CASSLETGGNYGYTF
D: TRBD1; size: .; V: TRBV18; J: TRBJ2-7; DNA: TGTGCCAGCTCACCTTTAGGACAGGGGGCAAACTACGAGCAGTACTTC; CDR3: CASSPLGQGANYEQYF
D: .; size: few; V: TRBV28; J: TRBJ2-2; DNA: TGTGCCAGCAGTGGAAGCCTGGGCTTTACCGGGGAGCTGTTTTTT; CDR3: CASSGSLGFTGELFF
D: .; size: .; V: TRBV21-1; J: TRBJ2-6; DNA: TGTGCCAGCAGCAAACCGCCAGTCTCTGGGGCCAACGTCCTGACTTTC; CDR3: CASSKPPVSGANVLTF
D: .; size: .; V: TRBV7-9; J: TRBJ2-1; DNA: TGTGCCAGCAGCTTCCTTCTGGCTCTCAATGAGCAGTTCTTC; CDR3: CASSFLLALNEQFF
D: .; size: few; V: TRBV13; J: TRBJ2-3; DNA: TGTGCCAGCAGCTTACCGGGAGATACGCAGTATTTT; CDR3: CASSLPGDTQYF
D: .; size: .; V: TRBV29-1; J: TRBJ1-1; DNA: TGCAGCGCCCGAACGAGGAACACTGAAGCTTTCTTT; CDR3: CSARTRNTEAFF
D: TRBD1; size: .; V: TRBV16; J: TRBJ2-7; DNA: TGTGCCAGCAGCCAATCGGGGACAGGGGGCCCCTACGAGCAGTACTTC; CDR3: CASSQSGTGGPYEQYF
D: TRBD1; size: .; V: TRBV6-5; J: TRBJ1-1; DNA: TGTGCCAGCATTCCCGGGACAGTGAACACTGAAGCTTTCTTT; CDR3: CASIPGTVNTEAFF
D: .; size: .; V: TRBV5-1; J: TRBJ2-5; DNA: TGCGCCAGCAGCTTGGTGCGGACAGGGAGGGAAGAGACCCAGTACTTC; CDR3: CASSLVRTGREETQYF
D: .; size: .; V: TRBV19; J: TRBJ2-3; DNA: TGTGCCAGTAGTATCGGAGGCAGGTCTAAAGATACGCAGTATTTT; CDR3: CASSIGGRSKDTQYF
D: .; size: .; V: TRBV28; J: TRBJ2-7; DNA: TGTGCCAGCCTCGAACGGGTGAACTACGAGCAGTACTTC; CDR3: CASLERVNYEQYF
D: .; size: .; V: TRBV11-3; J: TRBJ2-1; DNA: TGTGCCAGCAGCCTCTTCAGGGGTTTCTACAATGAGCAGTTCTTC; CDR3: CASSLFRGFYNEQFF
D: .; size: .; V: TRBV6-1; J: TRBJ2-7; DNA: TGTGCCAGCAGTGAAGTCATTTTCTACGAGCAGTACTTC; CDR3: CASSEVIFYEQYF
D: .; size: once; V: TRBV29-1; J: TRBJ2-1; DNA: TGCAGCGTCGGGGTGGGTAATGAGCAGTTCTTC; CDR3: CSVGVGNEQFF
D: TRBD2; size: .; V: TRBV5-1; J: TRBJ2-1; DNA: TGCGCCAGCAGCTTCGGGGCTAGCGGAAGCTACAATGAGCAGTTCTTC; CDR3: CASSFGASGSYNEQFF
D: TRBD1; size: .; V: TRBV5-3; J: TRBJ2-2; DNA: TGTGCCAGAAGCTTTAGGACAGGGCGCAACACCGGGGAGCTGTTTTTT; CDR3: CARSFRTGRNTGELFF
D: .; size: .; V: TRBV11-1; J: TRBJ2-1; DNA: TGTGCCAGCAGCCCGCGGGTGATCAGCTCCTACAATGAGCAGTTCTTC; CDR3: CASSPRVISSYNEQFF
D: TRBD2; size: .; V: TRBV6-5; J: TRBJ2-2; DNA: TGTGCCAGCAGTTCGGGACTACTCGGGACCGGGGAGCTGTTTTTT; CDR3: CASSSGLLGTGELFF
D: .; size: .; V: TRBV21-1; J: TRBJ2-7; DNA: TGTGCCAGCAGCCAGACTAGCGGGAGGGCTTTCTACGAGCAGTACTTC; CDR3: CASSQTSGRAFYEQYF
D: TRBD2; size: .; V: TRBV7-9; J: TRBJ2-1; DNA: TGTGCCAGCTCCGGACTAGCGGGGTCCGGGCAGTTCTTC; CDR3: CASSGLAGSGQFF
D: .; size: .; V: TRBV5-6; J: TRBJ2-7; DNA: TGTGCCAGCAGCTTGGACGGGGTTAGTCCCTACGAGCAGTACTTC; CDR3: CASSLDGVSPYEQYF
D: .; size: .; V: TRBV11-2; J: TRBJ2-5; DNA: TGTGCCAGCAGCTCAGGGGAGACCCAGTACTTC; CDR3: CASSSGETQYF
D: TRBD1; size: .; V: TRBV27; J: TRBJ1-5; DNA: TGTGCCAGCAGTTCGACAGGGTATTTTCAGCCCCAGCATTTT; CDR3: CASSSTGYFQPQHF
D: .; size: .; V: TRBV6-5; J: TRBJ2-7; DNA: TGTGCCAGCAGACCCAGGGGCTCCTACGAGCAGTACTTC; CDR3: CASRPRGSYEQYF
D: .; size: once; V: TRBV6-1; J: TRBJ1-5; DNA: TGTGCCAGCAGTGATACGGGATGGGGCAATCAGCCCCAGCATTTT; CDR3: CASSDTGWGNQPQHF
D: .; size: .; V: TRBV14; J: TRBJ2-5; DNA: TGTGCCAGCAGCCAAGAACTCAGGGTGGAGACCCAGTACTTC; CDR3: CASSQELRVETQYF
D: .; size: .; V: TRBV14; J: TRBJ1-4; DNA: TGTGCCAGCAGCCAAGGGGGCGCAACTAATGAAAAACTGTTTTTT; CDR3: CASSQGGATNEKLFF
D: .; size: .; V: TRBV29-1; J: TRBJ1-1; DNA: TGCAGCGTTGAAAGGACAATCCGGGCTGAAGCTTTCTTT; CDR3: CSVERTIRAEAFF
D: TRBD2; size: .; V: TRBV27; J: TRBJ2-1; DNA: TGTGCCAGCAGTTTGTTTACGGGACTATCCTACAATGAGCAGTTCTTC; CDR3: CASSLFTGLSYNEQFF
D: TRBD2; size: .; V: TRBV27; J: TRBJ2-1; DNA: TGTGCCAGCAGCCTAGCGGGGGGCCTTAGCTCCTACAATGAGCAGTTCTTC; CDR3: CASSLAGGLSSYNEQFF
D: .; size: .; V: TRBV9; J: TRBJ2-3; DNA: TGTGCCAGCAGCTTCGGGGCAGATACGCAGTATTTT; CDR3: CASSFGADTQYF